Below are 13 T cell receptor beta chains sequenced from a single sample in a study. TCRdb recomputed calls from the RT-PCR reads with MiXCR, one row per CDR3 protein. Seen here are fewer than 800,000 distinct CDR3 sequences, 12% to 15% observed once, and the top ten hold 3.6%. Sequencing was performed on memory CD4+ T cells from blood. Every receptor here comes from a female donor in good health, serving as a healthy control.

J is TRBJ2-2 and V is TRBV10-3, with D hard to call. CDR1 is ENHRY and CDR2 is SYGVKD in the germline V gene. The CDR3 is made up of 14 amino acids. V was pared by 3 bases and J by 4 bases, with 9 bases between. CDR3: CAISDKVPTGELFF. As DNA, the CDR3 is TGTGCCATCAGTGATAAGGTGCCCACCGGGGAGCTGTTTTTT.

This chain links TRBV30 with TRBJ2-4; no clear D. Germline values: CDR1 GTSNPN, CDR2 SVGIG (reference sequence). The CDR3 is made up of 16 amino acids. Trimming pared 3 bases from V and 0 bases from J, leaving 15 bases between. CDR3 amino acids: CAWRRGRVLAKNIQYF. The CDR3 nucleotides are TGTGCCTGGAGGAGAGGCAGAGTCCTAGCCAAAAACATTCAGTACTTC.

The CDR3 region is CAWSSNPHYTGELFF. The CDR3 coding sequence is TGTGCCTGGAGCTCAAACCCCCACTACACCGGGGAGCTGTTTTTT. This sequence joins TRBV30 and TRBJ2-2; D is uncertain. Trimming shortened V by 3 bases and J by 3 bases, and 14 bases separated the two germline ends. The CDR3 covers 15 residues. The germline V gene has CDR1 GTSNPN and CDR2 SVGIG (reference sequence).

This clonotype was observed a handful of times. The chain employs TRBV20-1 and TRBJ2-5; 11 positions match TRBD1. Germline V gene sequence: CDR1 DFQATT, CDR2 SNEGSKA (reference sequence). The CDR3 sequence is 14 residues long. V was pared by 4 bases and J by 4 bases, with 5 bases of the junction left unmatched. The CDR3 here is CSAKDRGRTETQYF. The CDR3 DNA is TGCAGTGCTAAGGACAGGGGGCGAACAGAGACCCAGTACTTC.

This clonotype was observed a handful of times. The chain uses TRBV19 and TRBJ2-1, with TRBD1 identical over 10 bases. This CDR3 has 15 amino acids. Trimming at V came to 4 bases and at J to 6 bases, leaving 6 bases not matched to a gene. Germline V gene data show CDR1 as LNHDA and CDR2 as SQIVND (reference sequence). The CDR3 spells CASSTRDRGTNEQFF. The CDR3 nucleotides are TGTGCCAGTAGTACCCGGGACAGGGGCACCAATGAGCAGTTCTTC.

This clonotype showed up just a few times. V gene TRBV7-2 combines with J gene TRBJ2-3; perhaps TRBD1 as D (6 bases). Germline V CDR1 and CDR2: SGHTA, FQGNSA. Trimming shortened V by 5 bases and J by 8 bases, and 23 bases separated the two germline ends. This CDR3 is 16 amino acids long. Here the CDR3 DNA reads TGTGCCAGCAGCCCTGCCGAAATACAGGGCGGCGGTACGCAGTATTTT. Protein sequence: CASSPAEIQGGGTQYF.

At least ten counts were recorded for this clonotype. The chain combines TRBV10-3 with TRBJ1-1; TRBD1 is a possible D gene (6 bases). Germline values: CDR1 ENHRY, CDR2 SYGVKD. V was shortened by 7 bases and J by 1 base, with 13 bases between the two germline ends. The CDR3 covers 14 residues. CDR3 coding DNA: TGTGCCATCAAGGGGGTGGGGCAGAACACTGAAGCTTTCTTT. The encoded protein is CAIKGVGQNTEAFF.

This clonotype was seen a few times. The V call is TRBV25-1, the J call TRBJ1-3; D remains ambiguous. V was pared by 1 base and J by 4 bases, with 11 bases between. CDR3 length equals 15 residues. Per germline, CDR1 MGHDK and CDR2 SYGVNS. CDR3: CASSEWKEPGNTIYF. The CDR3 nucleotides are TGTGCCAGCAGTGAATGGAAGGAACCAGGAAACACCATATATTTT. The full variable domain, in which reference TRBV25-1 and TRBJ1-3 provide the parts outside the CDR3, is EADIYQTPRYLVIGTGKKITLECSQTMGHDKMYWYQQDPGMELHLIHYSYGVNSTEKGDLSSESTVSRIRTEHFPLTLESARPSHTSQYLCASSEWKEPGNTIYFGEGSWLTVV.

This chain joins TRBV4-1 and TRBJ1-5; 9 nucleotides align to TRBD1. Germline-derived CDR1 and CDR2 are MGHRA and YSYEKL. This CDR3 is 15 amino acids long. V lost 0 bases, J lost 5 bases, and 2 bases stayed unmatched. The CDR3 DNA sequence: TGCGCCAGCAGCCAAGAGACAGGGGGTCATCAGCCCCAGCATTTT. Its protein is CASSQETGGHQPQHF.

This clonotype was recorded a few times. This chain links TRBV7-2 with TRBJ2-3; 9 bases are a match to TRBD2. Germline CDR1 SGHTA, CDR2 FQGNSA. The CDR3 has 16 amino acids. The V segment lost 3 bases and the J segment 3 bases; nucleotides outside the gene matches: 7. The CDR3 spells CASSFMGGGATDTQYF. The CDR3 coding sequence is TGTGCCAGCAGCTTCATGGGCGGGGGGGCGACAGATACGCAGTATTTT.

This rearrangement joins TRBV3-1 to TRBJ2-1; tentatively, D is TRBD2 (8 bases). Germline-derived CDR1 and CDR2 are LGHDT and YNNKEL (reference sequence). There are 15 residues in the CDR3. Trimming took off 8 bases at V and 8 bases at J, with 22 bases between the two ends. CDR3 nucleotide sequence: TGTGCCAGCTACTACCGGGAGGGGGCTAGGCATGAGCAGTTCTTC. Translated: CASYYREGARHEQFF.

This rearrangement joins TRBV7-9 to TRBJ2-7, with D tentatively TRBD1 or TRBD2 (5 bases each). Germline CDR1 reads SEHNR; CDR2 reads FQNEAQ (reference sequence). Trimming took off 11 bases at V and 2 bases at J, with 10 bases between the two ends. The CDR3 has 11 amino acids. As DNA, the CDR3 is TGTGCCGTCGAGGGGCCCTACGAGCAGTACTTC. Its protein is CAVEGPYEQYF.

Ten or more counts support this clonotype. The CDR3 sequence is CSVVVDLGAQAFF. CDR3 coding DNA: TGCAGCGTTGTAGTGGACCTGGGGGCCCAAGCTTTCTTT. The chain carries TRBV29-1 and TRBJ1-1; maybe TRBD1 (6 bases). This CDR3 has 13 residues. The germline gives CDR1 SQVTM, CDR2 ANQGSEA. V lost 4 bases and J lost 9, with 18 bases in between.